This T cell receptor (beta chain) was sequenced in a study of cytomegalovirus exposure and HLA in healthy donors. On the study more broadly: Inside one of the first data releases sat about 85 million unique TCRs taken from HLA-typed donors. Study outcomes and limitations: In an earlier analysis, in some 500 donors, most V segments appeared productive either ~87% or ~30% of the time. Solely CMV serostatus was available to characterize immune exposure.

Germline lookup yields CDR1 MNHNS and CDR2 SASEGT. The ends lost 6 bases at V and 4 bases at J; junction bases unmatched: 4. The CDR3 is 14 amino acids. Worth noting for this clone: Its antigen is not identified.

60 Vbeta and 13 Jbeta primers were used in PCR. Authors' processing steps: Among the unique TCR beta chains that a later analysis counted, about 84 million in all, roughly 11 million were shared. TCRdb's table, derived via immunoSEQ multiplex PCR, lists solely in-frame clones and lacks some. D and trimming come from the DNA, and the V and J calls and clone size come from that table. Of approximately 190,000 clones listed, approximately 82% are singletons. The sample consisted of PBMCs. The TCR originated in a woman aged 18 to 35 in good health and CMV-seropositive. This chain uses TRBV6-1 with TRBJ2-2; 8 bases are shared with TRBD2. In DNA form, the CDR3 reads TGTGCCAGCAGCGGGGGGGCCGCCACCGGGGAGCTGTTTTTT. Its translation: CASSGGAATGELFF.